This T cell receptor (beta chain) came from a study of post-analysis software for immune sequencing data. The library was made from cDNA and included unique molecular identifiers. TCRdb reprocessed the PCR reads with MiXCR, giving one entry per CDR3 protein. This sample yields about 460,000 distinct CDR3 sequences, of which under 55% are seen a single time; about 12% belongs to the top ten. Germline CDR1 is LGHDT and CDR2 is YNNKEL (reference sequence). This CDR3 spans 18 amino acids. Study-wide results and limits: TRBV segments more frequent in patients than in controls numbered about 5 and included TRBV5-6, TRBV5-1 and TRBV20-1.

Regarding this clonotype: Antigen specificity is unknown. Germline is not matched at one junction end, which may reflect a read error.

The clonotype originates from a girl under 18 with multiple sclerosis. This sequence joins TRBV3-1 and TRBJ2-5; 10 bases match TRBD2. Source material: blood. The CDR3 loop reads CASSQEALAGSLGETQYF. In DNA form, the CDR3 reads TGTGCCAGCAGTCAAGAGGCACTAGCGGGATCCCTCGGGGAGACCCAGTACTTC.